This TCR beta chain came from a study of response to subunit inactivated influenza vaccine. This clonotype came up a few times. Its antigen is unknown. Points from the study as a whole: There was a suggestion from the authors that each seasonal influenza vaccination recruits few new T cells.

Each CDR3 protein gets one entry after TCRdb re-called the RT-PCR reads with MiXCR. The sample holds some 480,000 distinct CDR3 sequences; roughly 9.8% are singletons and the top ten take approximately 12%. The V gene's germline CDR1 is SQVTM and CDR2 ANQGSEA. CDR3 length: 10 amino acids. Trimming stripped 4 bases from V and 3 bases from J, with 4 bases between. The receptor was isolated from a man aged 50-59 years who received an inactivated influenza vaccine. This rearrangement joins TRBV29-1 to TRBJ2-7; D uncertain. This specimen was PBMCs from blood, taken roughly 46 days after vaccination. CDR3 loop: CSVVHYEQYF. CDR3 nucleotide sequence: TGCAGCGTTGTCCACTACGAGCAGTACTTC.